The subject of this entry is one T cell receptor beta chain. In the authors' methods: Using reference gene primer amplification, nucleated cell counts were estimated. Only in-frame clones appear in the TCRdb table, and some are missing; sequencing was by immunoSEQ multiplex PCR. The DNA was the basis for D and trimming; V, J and clone size are from that table. The data hold around 130,000 clones, with over 75% observed a single time. This entry belongs to a study of blood T cell repertoires in COVID-19. From germline, CDR1 is SGHRS and CDR2 YFSETQ. CDR3 size: 15 residues. Trimming left V 2 bases short and J 0 bases short, with 12 bases between.

The receptor was isolated from a man aged 55 to 69 with acute or convalescent COVID-19. J is TRBJ2-7 and V is TRBV5-1, with a tentative D call TRBD2 (5 bases). Input material: peripheral blood. The CDR3: CASSFTASSSYEQYF. CDR3 sequence (DNA): TGCGCCAGCAGCTTTACGGCTAGCAGCTCCTACGAGCAGTACTTC.